The TCR beta chain under discussion was sequenced for a study of post-analysis software for immune sequencing data. Findings of the study overall: Four to six TRBV segments, including TRBV5-6, TRBV5-1 and TRBV20-1, were more frequent in patients than controls.

This clonotype has more than one count but fewer than ten. As yet, its antigen is unknown. The authors incorporated unique molecular identifiers into the TCR beta cDNA libraries. cDNA molecules numbering about 490,000 came from about 1 to 10 million T cells. TCRdb re-called the PCR reads through MiXCR, storing one row per CDR3 protein. The table lists hundreds of thousands of distinct CDR3 sequences, roughly 30% of them singletons, with about 0.5% in the top ten. Germline CDR1 reads SEHNR; CDR2 reads FQNEAQ (reference sequence). The CDR3 has 17 amino acids. V lost 3 bases and J lost 0; bases outside the gene matches: 7.

The chain has TRBV7-9 and TRBJ2-3; 9 nucleotides line up with TRBD2. The sample taken for sequencing was blood. The sequence was collected from a girl between 10 and 17 years old with multiple sclerosis. The CDR3 nucleotides read TGTGCCAGCAGCTTCCCACCTAGCGGGATTAGCACAGATACGCAGTATTTT. Its protein product is CASSFPPSGISTDTQYF.